This T cell receptor (beta chain) emerged from a study of blood T cell repertoires in COVID-19. Study overall: Italy, Spain and the United States were the sources of the convalescent and acute COVID-19 samples. In each case, the material was cDNA or gDNA derived from T cells, B-cell-depleted T cells, or PBMCs.

CDR3 length: 19 amino acids. Original handling: Amplification with reference gene primers provided the estimates of nucleated cell counts. Repertoires were generated with immunoSEQ multiplex PCR, while TCRdb's copy carries only in-frame clones and drops some. For V, J and clone size, that table is used; D and trimming come from the DNA. The repertoire holds roughly 160,000 clones, with approximately 88% as singletons. The chain links TRBV7-5 to TRBJ1-1; TRBD1 reflects the table's D call only, with no check against the DNA. TRBV7-5 is a documented pseudogene. This sequence originates from a woman aged 55-75 years who had recovered from COVID-19. Sample: peripheral blood. CDR3 amino acids: CVRSFPADREGGVNTEAFF. In nucleotides, the CDR3 is TGTGTCAGAAGCTTCCCCGCGGACAGGGAAGGTGGGGTGAACACTGAAGCTTTCTTT.